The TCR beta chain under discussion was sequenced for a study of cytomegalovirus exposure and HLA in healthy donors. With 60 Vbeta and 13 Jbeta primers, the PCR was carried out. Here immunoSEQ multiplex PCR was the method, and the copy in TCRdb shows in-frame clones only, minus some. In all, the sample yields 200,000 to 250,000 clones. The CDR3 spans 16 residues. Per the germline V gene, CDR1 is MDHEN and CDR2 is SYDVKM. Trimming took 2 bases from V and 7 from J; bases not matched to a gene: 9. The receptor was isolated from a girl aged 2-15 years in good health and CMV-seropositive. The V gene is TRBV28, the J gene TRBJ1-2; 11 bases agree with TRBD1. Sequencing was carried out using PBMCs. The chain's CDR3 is CASSLPQGQGAGGYTF. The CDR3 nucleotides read TGTGCCAGCAGTTTACCCCAAGGACAGGGGGCTGGTGGCTACACCTTC.